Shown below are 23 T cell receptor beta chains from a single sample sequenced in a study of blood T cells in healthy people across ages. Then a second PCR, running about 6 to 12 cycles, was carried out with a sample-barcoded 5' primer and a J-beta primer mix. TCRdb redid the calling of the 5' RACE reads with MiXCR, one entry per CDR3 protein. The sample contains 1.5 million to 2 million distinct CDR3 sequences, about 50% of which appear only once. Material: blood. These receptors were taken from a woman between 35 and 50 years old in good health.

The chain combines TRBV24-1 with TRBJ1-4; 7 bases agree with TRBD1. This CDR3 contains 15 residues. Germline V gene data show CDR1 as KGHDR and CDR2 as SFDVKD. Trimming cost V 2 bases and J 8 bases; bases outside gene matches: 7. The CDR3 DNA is TGTGCCACCAGTGATTCTACCGGGACAGTCGAAAAACTGTTTTTT. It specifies CATSDSTGTVEKLFF.

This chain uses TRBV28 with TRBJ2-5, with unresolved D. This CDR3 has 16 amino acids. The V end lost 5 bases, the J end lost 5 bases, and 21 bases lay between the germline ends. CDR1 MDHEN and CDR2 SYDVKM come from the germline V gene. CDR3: CASSRLNPIGGETQYF. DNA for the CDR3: TGTGCCAGCAGTAGATTAAACCCAATCGGTGGGGAGACCCAGTACTTC.

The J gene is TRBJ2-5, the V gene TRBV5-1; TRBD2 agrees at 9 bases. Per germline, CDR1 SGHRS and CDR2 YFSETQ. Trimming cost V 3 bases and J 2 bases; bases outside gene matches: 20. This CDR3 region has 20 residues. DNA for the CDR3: TGCGCCAGCAGCTCCACCCGGAGAAGCGGGGGGCCGGTGGGACAAGAGACCCAGTACTTC. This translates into CASSSTRRSGGPVGQETQYF.

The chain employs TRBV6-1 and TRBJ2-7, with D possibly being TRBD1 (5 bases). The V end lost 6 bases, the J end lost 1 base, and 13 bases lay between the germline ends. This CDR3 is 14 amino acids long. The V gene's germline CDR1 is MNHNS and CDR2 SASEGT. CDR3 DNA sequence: TGTGCCAGCAGAACGACAACAGGATCCTACGAGCAGTACTTC. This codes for CASRTTTGSYEQYF.

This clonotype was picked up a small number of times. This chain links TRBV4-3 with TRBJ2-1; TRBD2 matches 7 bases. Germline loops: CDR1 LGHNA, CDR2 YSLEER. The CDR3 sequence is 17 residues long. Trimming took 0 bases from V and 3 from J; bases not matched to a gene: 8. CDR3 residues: CASSQDPWGGNYNEQFF. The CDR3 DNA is TGCGCCAGCAGCCAAGATCCCTGGGGGGGGAACTACAATGAGCAGTTCTTC.

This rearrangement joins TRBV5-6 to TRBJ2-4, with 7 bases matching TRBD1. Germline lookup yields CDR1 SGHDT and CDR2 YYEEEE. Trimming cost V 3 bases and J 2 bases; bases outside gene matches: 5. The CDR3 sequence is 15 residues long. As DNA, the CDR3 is TGTGCCAGCAGCTCGATGGGACAGTCCAAAAACATTCAGTACTTC. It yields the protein CASSSMGQSKNIQYF.

The CDR3 sequence is CASSQDPTGGLVYGYTF. For the CDR3, the DNA is TGCGCCAGCAGCCAAGATCCAACAGGGGGCTTAGTATATGGCTACACCTTC. The chain employs TRBV4-3 and TRBJ1-2; 9 nucleotides agree with TRBD1. Germline V lookup: CDR1 LGHNA, CDR2 YSLEER. J gave up 5 bases and V 0 bases, and 10 bases lay outside the gene matches. The CDR3 consists of 17 residues.

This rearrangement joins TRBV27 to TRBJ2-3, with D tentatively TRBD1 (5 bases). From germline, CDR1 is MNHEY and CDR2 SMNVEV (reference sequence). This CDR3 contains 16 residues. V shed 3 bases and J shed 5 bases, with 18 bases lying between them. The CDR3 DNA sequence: TGTGCCAGCAGTTTTTTTAAGTGGTGGGGCTTAGATACGCAGTATTTT. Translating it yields CASSFFKWWGLDTQYF.

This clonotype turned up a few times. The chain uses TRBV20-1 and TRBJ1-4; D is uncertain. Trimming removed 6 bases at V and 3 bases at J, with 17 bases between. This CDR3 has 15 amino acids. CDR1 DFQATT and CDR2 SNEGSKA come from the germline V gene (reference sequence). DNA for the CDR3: TGCAGTGCAAAAGGGAGCGCGCGGGCTAATGAAAAACTGTTTTTT. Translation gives CSAKGSARANEKLFF.

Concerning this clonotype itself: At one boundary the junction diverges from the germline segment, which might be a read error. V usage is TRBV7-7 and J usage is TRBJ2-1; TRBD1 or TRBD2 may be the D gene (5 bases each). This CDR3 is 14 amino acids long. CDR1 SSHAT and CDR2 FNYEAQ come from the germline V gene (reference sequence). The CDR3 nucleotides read TGTGCTAGCAGCCTCGGGACGGCATCCAATGAGCAGTTCTTC. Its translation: CASSLGTASNEQFF.

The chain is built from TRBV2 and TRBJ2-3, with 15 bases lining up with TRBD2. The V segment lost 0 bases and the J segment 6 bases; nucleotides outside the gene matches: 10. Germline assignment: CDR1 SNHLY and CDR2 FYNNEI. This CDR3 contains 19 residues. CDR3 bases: TGTGCCAGCAGTGAAGCGTTCGGGACTAGCGGGGGGCGCTCTGATACGCAGTATTTT. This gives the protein CASSEAFGTSGGRSDTQYF.

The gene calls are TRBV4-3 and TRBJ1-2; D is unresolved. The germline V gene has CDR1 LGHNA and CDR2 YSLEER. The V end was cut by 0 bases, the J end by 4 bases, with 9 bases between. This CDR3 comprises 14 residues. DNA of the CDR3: TGCGCCAGCAGCCAAGATGAAGTGTTCTATGGCTACACCTTC. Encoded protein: CASSQDEVFYGYTF.

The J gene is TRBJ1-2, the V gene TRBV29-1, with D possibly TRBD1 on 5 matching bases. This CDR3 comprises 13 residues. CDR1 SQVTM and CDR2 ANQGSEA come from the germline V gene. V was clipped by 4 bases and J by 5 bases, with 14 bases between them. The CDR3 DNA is TGCAGCGTTGTTCGCCACGGGGGATATGGCTACACCTTC. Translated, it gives CSVVRHGGYGYTF.

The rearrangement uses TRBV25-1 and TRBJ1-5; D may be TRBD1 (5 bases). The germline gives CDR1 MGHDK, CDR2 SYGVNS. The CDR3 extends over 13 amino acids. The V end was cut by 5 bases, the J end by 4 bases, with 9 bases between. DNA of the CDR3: TGTGCCAGCAGTAGTGGGACGAATCAGCCCCAGCATTTT. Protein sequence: CASSSGTNQPQHF. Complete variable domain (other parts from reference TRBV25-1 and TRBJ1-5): EADIYQTPRYLVIGTGKKITLECSQTMGHDKMYWYQQDPGMELHLIHYSYGVNSTEKGDLSSESTVSRIRTEHFPLTLESARPSHTSQYLCASSSGTNQPQHFGDGTRLSIL.

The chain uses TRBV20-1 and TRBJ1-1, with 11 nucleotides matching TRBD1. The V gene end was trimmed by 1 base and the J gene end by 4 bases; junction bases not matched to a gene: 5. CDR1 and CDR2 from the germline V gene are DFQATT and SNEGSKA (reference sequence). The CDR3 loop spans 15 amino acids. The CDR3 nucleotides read TGCAGTGCTAGAGGGACAGGGGGCATAGGCACTGAAGCTTTCTTT. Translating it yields CSARGTGGIGTEAFF.

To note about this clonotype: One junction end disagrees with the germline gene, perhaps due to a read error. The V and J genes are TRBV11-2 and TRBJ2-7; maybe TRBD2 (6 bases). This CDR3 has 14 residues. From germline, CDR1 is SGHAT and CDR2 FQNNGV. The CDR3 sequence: CASNLWGDGYEQYF. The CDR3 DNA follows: TGTGCCAGCAACTTATGGGGGGACGGCTACGAGCAGTACTTC.

In nucleotides, the CDR3 is TGTGCCAGCAGCTTAAATGGCGGGGGGAAGAATGAGCAGTTCTTC. It translates to CASSLNGGGKNEQFF. V is TRBV7-9 and J is TRBJ2-1, with TRBD2 matching 8 bases. CDR3 length: 15 residues. The germline V gene has CDR1 SEHNR and CDR2 FQNEAQ (reference sequence). The trim removed 2 bases at V and 7 bases at J, leaving 7 bases unmatched.

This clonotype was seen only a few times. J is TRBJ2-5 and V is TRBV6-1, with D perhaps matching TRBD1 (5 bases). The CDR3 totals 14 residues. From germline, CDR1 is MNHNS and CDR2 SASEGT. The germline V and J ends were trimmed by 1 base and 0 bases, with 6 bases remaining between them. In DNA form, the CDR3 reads TGTGCCAGCAGTGAAGACAGGAACCAAGAGACCCAGTACTTC. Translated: CASSEDRNQETQYF.

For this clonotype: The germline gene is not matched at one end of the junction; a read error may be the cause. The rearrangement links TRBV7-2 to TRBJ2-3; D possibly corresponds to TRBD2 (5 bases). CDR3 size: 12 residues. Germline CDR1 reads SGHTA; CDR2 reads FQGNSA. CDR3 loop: CAGSGSTDTQYF. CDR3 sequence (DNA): TGTGCCGGCAGCGGATCCACAGATACGCAGTATTTT.

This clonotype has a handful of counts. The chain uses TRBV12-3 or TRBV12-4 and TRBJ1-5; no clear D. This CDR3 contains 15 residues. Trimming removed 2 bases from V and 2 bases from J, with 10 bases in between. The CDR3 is CASSLFATGNQPQHF. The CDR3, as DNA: TGTGCCAGCAGTTTATTCGCTACTGGCAATCAGCCCCAGCATTTT.

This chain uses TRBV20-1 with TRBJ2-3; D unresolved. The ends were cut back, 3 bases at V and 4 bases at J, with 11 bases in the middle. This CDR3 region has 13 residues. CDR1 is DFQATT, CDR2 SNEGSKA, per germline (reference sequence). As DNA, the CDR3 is TGCAGTGCTAGGATCGAACCGGCAGATACGCAGTATTTT. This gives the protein CSARIEPADTQYF.

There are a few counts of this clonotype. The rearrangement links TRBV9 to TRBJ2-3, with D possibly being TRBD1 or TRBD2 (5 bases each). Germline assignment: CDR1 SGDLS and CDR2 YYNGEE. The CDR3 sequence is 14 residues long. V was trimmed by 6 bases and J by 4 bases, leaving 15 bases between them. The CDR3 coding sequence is TGTGCCAGCACCTTGGGCCTGGGGGCAGATACGCAGTATTTT. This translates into CASTLGLGADTQYF.

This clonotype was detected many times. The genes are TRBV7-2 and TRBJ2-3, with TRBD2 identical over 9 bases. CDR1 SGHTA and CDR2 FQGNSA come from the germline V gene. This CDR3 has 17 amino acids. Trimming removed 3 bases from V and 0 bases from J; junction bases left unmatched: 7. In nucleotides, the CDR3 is TGTGCCAGCAGCTTCACTAGGCGGGGGGGCAGCACAGATACGCAGTATTTT. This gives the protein CASSFTRRGGSTDTQYF.